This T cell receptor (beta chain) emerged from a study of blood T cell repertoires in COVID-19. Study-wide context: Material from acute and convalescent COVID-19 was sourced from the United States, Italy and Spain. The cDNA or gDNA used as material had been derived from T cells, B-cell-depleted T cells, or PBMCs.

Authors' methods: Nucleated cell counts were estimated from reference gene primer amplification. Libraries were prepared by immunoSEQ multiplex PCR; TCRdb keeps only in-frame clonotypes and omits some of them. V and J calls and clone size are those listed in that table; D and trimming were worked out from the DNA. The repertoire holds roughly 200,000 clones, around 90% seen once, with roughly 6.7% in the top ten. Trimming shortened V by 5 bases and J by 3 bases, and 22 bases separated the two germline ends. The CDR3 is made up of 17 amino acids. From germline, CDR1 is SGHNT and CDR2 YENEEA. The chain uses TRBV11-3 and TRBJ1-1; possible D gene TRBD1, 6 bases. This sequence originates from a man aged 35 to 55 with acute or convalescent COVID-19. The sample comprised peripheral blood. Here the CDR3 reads CASSSGRGASGDTEAFF. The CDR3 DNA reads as TGTGCCAGCAGCAGCGGTCGGGGGGCTTCAGGGGACACTGAAGCTTTCTTT.